This T cell receptor beta chain derives from a study of beta chain features in type 1 diabetes. Looking at the study overall: Healthy donors, compared against patients, showed similar age, gender and cell yields. Study conclusions and caveats: In comparison with healthy donors, patients had naive, central memory and Treg TCRB repertoires that appeared more similar. Patients with Type 1 diabetes showed moderately but significantly shorter TCRB CDR3s in all four CD4+ subsets.

Trimming took off 0 bases at V and 0 bases at J, with 13 bases between the two ends. CDR3 length equals 17 residues. Germline CDR1 and CDR2: LNHNV and YYDKDF (reference sequence). Reverse transcribing all isolated RNA meant expressed TCRB transcripts were sequenced. TCRdb's copy holds only in-frame clones and misses some; the assay was immunoSEQ multiplex PCR. This table has approximately 730,000 clones, around 15% appearing once. Only a few counts were recorded for this clone. The antigen remains unidentified. It was one heparinised blood draw, averaging approximately 100 mL, that each donor gave. Sequencing was carried out using naive CD4+ T cells from blood. The V gene is TRBV15, the J gene TRBJ2-3; D is uncertain. The TCR originated in a man younger than 35 with type 1 diabetes. In DNA form, the CDR3 reads TGTGCCACCAGCAGAGATCTAGGGCTCCCTAGCACAGATACGCAGTATTTT. Protein sequence: CATSRDLGLPSTDTQYF.